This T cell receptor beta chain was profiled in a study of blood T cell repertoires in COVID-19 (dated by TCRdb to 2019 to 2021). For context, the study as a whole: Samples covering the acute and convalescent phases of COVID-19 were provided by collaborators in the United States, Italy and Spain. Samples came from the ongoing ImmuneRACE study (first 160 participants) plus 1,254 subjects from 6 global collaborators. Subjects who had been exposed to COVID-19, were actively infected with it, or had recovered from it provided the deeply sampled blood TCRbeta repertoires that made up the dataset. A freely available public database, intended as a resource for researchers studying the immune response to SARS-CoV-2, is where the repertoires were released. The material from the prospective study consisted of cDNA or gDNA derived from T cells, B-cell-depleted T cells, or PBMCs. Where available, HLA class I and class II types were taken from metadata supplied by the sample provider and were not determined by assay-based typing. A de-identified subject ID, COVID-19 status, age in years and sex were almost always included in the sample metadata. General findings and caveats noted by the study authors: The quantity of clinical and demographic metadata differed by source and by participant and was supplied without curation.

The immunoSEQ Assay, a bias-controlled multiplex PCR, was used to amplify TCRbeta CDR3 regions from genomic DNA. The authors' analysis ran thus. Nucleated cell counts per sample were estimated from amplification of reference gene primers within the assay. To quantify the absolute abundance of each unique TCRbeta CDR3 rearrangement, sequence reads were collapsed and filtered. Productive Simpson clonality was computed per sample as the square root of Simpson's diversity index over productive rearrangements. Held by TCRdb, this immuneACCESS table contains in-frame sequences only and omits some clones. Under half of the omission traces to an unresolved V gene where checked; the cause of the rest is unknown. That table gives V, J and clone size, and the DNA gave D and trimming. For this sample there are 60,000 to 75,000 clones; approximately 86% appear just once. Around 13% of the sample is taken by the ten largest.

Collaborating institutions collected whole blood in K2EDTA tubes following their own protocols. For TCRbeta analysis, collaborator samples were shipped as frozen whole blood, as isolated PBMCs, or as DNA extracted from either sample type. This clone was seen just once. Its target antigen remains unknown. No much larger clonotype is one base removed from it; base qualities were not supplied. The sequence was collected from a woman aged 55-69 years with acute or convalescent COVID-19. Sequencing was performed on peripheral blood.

This receptor carries the CDR3 CASSLGPSESGQFF. The nucleotides are TGTGCCAGCAGCTTAGGACCCTCGGAGTCTGGGCAGTTCTTC. Recombination connected TRBV11-3 to TRBJ2-1, with the D gene not clear enough to name. CDR1 and CDR2, looked up from the germline V gene, are SGHNT and YENEEA. V was cut back by 1 base and J by 12 bases, leaving a gap of 16 bases between them. From cysteine to phenylalanine, the CDR3 is 14 amino acids long. Only the CDR3 region is kept as DNA, spanning 42 bases read in frame from base 1. Beyond the CDR3, the reference TRBV11-3 and TRBJ2-1 genes provide the residues; the full variable domain reads: EAGVVQSPRYKIIEKKQPVAFWCNPISGHNTLYWYLQNLGQGPELLIRYENEEAVDDSQLPKDRFSAERLKGVDSTLKIQPAELGDSAVYLCASSLGPSESGQFFGPGTRLTVL.